This T cell receptor (beta chain) was sequenced for a study of vaccination and CD4 T cells after COVID-19. Whole-study context: The BNT162b2 or mRNA-1273 vaccine was given to participants in two doses.

As to this clonotype: The antigen is not known.

V gave up 6 bases and J gave up 1 base, with 12 bases separating them. Germline-derived CDR1 and CDR2 are SGHAT and FQNNGV. The CDR3 contains 14 residues. Described treatment: approximately 9-day PBMC culture with coronavirus spike peptide pools or control peptides (ViraFEST assay). After expanding antigen-specific T cells with peptide pools, ViraFEST sequenced their TCRs. The positive PCR dates, which preceded the US Alpha, Beta and Delta variants, fell between March and December 2020. Researchers used the Oncomine TCR Beta short-read assay to sequence DNA from cultured CD4+ T cells. TCRdb fed the PCR reads into MiXCR, producing one record per CDR3 protein. The sample includes approximately 16,000 distinct CDR3 sequences, roughly 28% seen only once; the top ten take approximately 23%. Overall study findings and caveats: Within convalescent individuals, 304 out of 307 vaccine-specific clones proved to be spike mono-reactive.

This TCR was sampled from a human donor with COVID-19. The sequencing input was cultured CD4+ T cells from blood. The genes are TRBV11-2 and TRBJ1-1; maybe TRBD1 (5 bases). The CDR3 loop is CASRWDGTNTEAFF. The CDR3 DNA reads TGTGCCAGCAGGTGGGACGGAACGAACACTGAAGCTTTCTTT.